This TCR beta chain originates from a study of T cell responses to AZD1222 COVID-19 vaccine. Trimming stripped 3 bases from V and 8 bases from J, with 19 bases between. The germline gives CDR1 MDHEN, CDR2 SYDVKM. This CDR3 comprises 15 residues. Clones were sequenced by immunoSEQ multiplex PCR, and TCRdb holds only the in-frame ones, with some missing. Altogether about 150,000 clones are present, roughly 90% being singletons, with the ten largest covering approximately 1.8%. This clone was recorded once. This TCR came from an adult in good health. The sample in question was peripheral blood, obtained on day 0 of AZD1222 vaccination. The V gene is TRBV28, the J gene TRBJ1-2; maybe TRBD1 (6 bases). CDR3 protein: CASSFNQDSGRGYTF. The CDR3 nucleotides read TGTGCCAGCAGTTTTAATCAGGACAGCGGAAGGGGCTACACCTTC.